A single T cell receptor (beta chain) is shown here with its context. The data belong to a study of control samples from healthy donors and cancer patients. TCRdb keeps only in-frame clones here, not all; method: immunoSEQ multiplex PCR. The repertoire has roughly 120,000 clones, approximately 88% of them found once; the top ten carry around 3.5%. V lost 4 bases, J lost 4 bases, and 4 bases stayed unmatched. The germline V gene has CDR1 SGHRS and CDR2 YFSETQ. This CDR3 contains 14 residues. This sequence originates from a man aged 40-49 years in good health. Specimen: blood. The chain uses TRBV5-1 and TRBJ1-5; 8 nucleotides agree with TRBD1. The CDR3 is CASSTGTGNQPQHF. CDR3 in DNA: TGCGCCAGCAGCACGGGGACAGGAAATCAGCCCCAGCATTTT.